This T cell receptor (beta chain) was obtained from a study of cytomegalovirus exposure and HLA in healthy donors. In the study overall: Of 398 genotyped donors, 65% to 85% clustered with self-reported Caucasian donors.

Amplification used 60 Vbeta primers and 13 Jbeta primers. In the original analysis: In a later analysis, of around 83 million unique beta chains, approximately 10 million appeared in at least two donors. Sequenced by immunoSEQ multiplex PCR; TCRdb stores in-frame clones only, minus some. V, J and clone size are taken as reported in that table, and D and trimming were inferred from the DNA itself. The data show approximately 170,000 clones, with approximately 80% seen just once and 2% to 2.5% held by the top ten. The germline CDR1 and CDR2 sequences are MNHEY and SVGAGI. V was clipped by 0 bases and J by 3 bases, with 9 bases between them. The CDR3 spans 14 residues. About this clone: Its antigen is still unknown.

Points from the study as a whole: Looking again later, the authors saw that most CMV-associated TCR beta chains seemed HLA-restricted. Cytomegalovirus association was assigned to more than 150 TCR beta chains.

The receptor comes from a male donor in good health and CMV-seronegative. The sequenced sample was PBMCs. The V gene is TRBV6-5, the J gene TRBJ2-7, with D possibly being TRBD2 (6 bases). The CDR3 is CASSYSGLFYEQYF. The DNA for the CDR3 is TGTGCCAGCAGTTACTCGGGACTCTTCTACGAGCAGTACTTC.